This TCR beta chain was sequenced during a study of cytomegalovirus exposure and HLA in healthy donors. It was with 60 Vbeta and 13 Jbeta primers that the PCR ran. Some clones are missing from TCRdb's copy, which holds only in-frame ones; the method was immunoSEQ multiplex PCR. The profile shows about 120,000 clones, around 80% of them singletons. The CDR3 covers 17 residues. Trimming removed 2 bases from V and 0 bases from J, with 11 bases in between. Germline lookup yields CDR1 KGHSH and CDR2 LQKENI. The chain uses TRBV18 and TRBJ1-6; D is unresolved. The sample taken for sequencing was PBMCs. The receptor's source is a female donor in good health and CMV-seropositive. The CDR3 DNA is TGTGCCAGCTCACCAGGTAGTACGAGCTCCTATAATTCACCCCTCCACTTT. It yields the protein CASSPGSTSSYNSPLHF.